The rows below give T cell receptor beta chains drawn from one sample of a study of blood T cell repertoires in COVID-19. Some clones are missing from TCRdb's copy, which holds only in-frame ones; the method was immunoSEQ multiplex PCR. Among a few hundred thousand clones, almost 85% were seen once, and the ten largest hold 7.2%. Sequencing was done on a sample of peripheral blood. These receptor sequences come from a human donor in a cohort sampled during active COVID-19. The CDR3 runs from the conserved cysteine through the conserved F or W. A D gene is named only where the DNA matches it firmly. Clone sizes are given selectively: once, few, many, or a class where the clone is expanded.

abundance | j_gene | d_gene | v_gene | CDR3nt | CDR3aa
- | TRBJ2-1 | - | TRBV6-5 | TGTGCCAGCACGAGCGGGTACTATCTGGAGGGTGAGCAGTTCTTC | CASTSGYYLEGEQFF
- | TRBJ2-7 | TRBD1 | TRBV29-1 | TGCAGCGTAGGGACAGGGGGCGAGCAGTACTTC | CSVGTGGEQYF
- | TRBJ2-3 | - | TRBV12-5 | TGTGCTAGTGGTTTGACCCGGACAGATACGCAGTATTTT | CASGLTRTDTQYF
- | TRBJ2-3 | TRBD2 | TRBV6-2/TRBV6-3 | TGTGCCAGCACCCCCCGACTAGCGGGGGGCATCACAGATACGCAGTATTTT | CASTPRLAGGITDTQYF
- | TRBJ1-1 | TRBD1 | TRBV27 | TGTGCCAGCAGTGTAAGACAGGGAGGAACTGAAGCTTTCTTT | CASSVRQGGTEAFF
- | TRBJ2-2 | TRBD1 | TRBV30 | TGTGCCTGGAGTGGGGTGACAGGGGGGAGTGGCGGGGAGCTGTTTTTT | CAWSGVTGGSGGELFF
- | TRBJ2-7 | TRBD1 | TRBV19 | TGTGCCAGTAGTATAGTGGGGACAGGGGTTTCGGAGCAGTACTTC | CASSIVGTGVSEQYF
once | TRBJ1-1 | TRBD1 | TRBV6-5 | TGTGCCAGCAGTTACTTGGGACAGGTATCCGAAGCTTTCTTT | CASSYLGQVSEAFF
- | TRBJ2-1 | - | TRBV19 | TGTGCCAGTAGTGATCAGTACAATGAGCAGTTCTTC | CASSDQYNEQFF
once | TRBJ1-1 | TRBD1 | TRBV14 | TGTGCCAGCAGCCAAGGGGGACAGGACACTGAAGCTTTCTTT | CASSQGGQDTEAFF
- | TRBJ1-5 | - | TRBV7-9 | TGTGCCAGCAGCGCAACAGGCTCGAGCAATCAGCCCCAGCATTTT | CASSATGSSNQPQHF
- | TRBJ2-6 | TRBD1 | TRBV7-9 | TGTGCCAGCAGCTCCGGGACAGTCATGAGCTCTGGGGCCAACGTCCTGACTTTC | CASSSGTVMSSGANVLTF
- | TRBJ2-7 | TRBD1 | TRBV5-4 | TGTGCCAGCAGCAAAGGACAGGGCGGCTCCTACGAGCAGTACTTC | CASSKGQGGSYEQYF
- | TRBJ1-1 | - | TRBV30 | TGTGCCTGGGCCCCCATTGGGGGGGTGGGTGAAGCTTTCTTT | CAWAPIGGVGEAFF
- | TRBJ2-5 | TRBD2 | TRBV3-1/TRBV3-2 | TGTGCCAGCAGCCTATACAGGACTAGGGGAGAGACCCAGTACTTC | CASSLYRTRGETQYF
- | TRBJ2-7 | - | TRBV28 | TGTGCCAGCAGTCCGTTGCAGGGCCCCTACGAGCAGTACTTC | CASSPLQGPYEQYF
- | TRBJ1-3 | - | TRBV5-1 | TGCGCCAGCAGCCCTGACAGAGCCTCTGGAAACACCATATATTTT | CASSPDRASGNTIYF
once | TRBJ2-7 | TRBD1 | TRBV19 | TGTGCCAGTAGTAGACAGGGATCTTCGTCCTACGAGCAGTACTTC | CASSRQGSSSYEQYF
- | TRBJ1-1 | TRBD1 | TRBV6-5 | TGTGCCAGCAGTTACGACAGGGGCGTGGGGGCTTTCTTT | CASSYDRGVGAFF
few | TRBJ1-6 | TRBD1 | TRBV2 | TGTGCCAGCAGATACAGGGGCGATTCACCCCTCCACTTT | CASRYRGDSPLHF
- | TRBJ1-5 | TRBD1 | TRBV9 | TGTGCCAGCAGCGTAGGCCAGGGGGGCAATCAGCCCCAGCATTTT | CASSVGQGGNQPQHF
- | TRBJ1-2 | - | TRBV27 | TGTGCCAGCAGCGGGCCCGGGGGGATTGGCTACACCTTC | CASSGPGGIGYTF
once | TRBJ2-6 | - | TRBV7-3 | TGTGCCAGCAGCACCCGGACAAAACATTCTCTGGAGGCCAACGTCCTGACTTTC | CASSTRTKHSLEANVLTF
- | TRBJ1-2 | TRBD1 | TRBV6-5 | TGTGCCAGCAGACGGGACAGTAACTATGGCTACACCTTC | CASRRDSNYGYTF
- | TRBJ1-2 | - | TRBV2 | TGTGCCAGCAGTGAGTGGCAGGAGGTCGATGGCTACACCTTC | CASSEWQEVDGYTF
- | TRBJ2-3 | - | TRBV24-1 | TGTGCCACCAGTGATTTACGCCAGGGGCGGCCAGATACGCAGTATTTT | CATSDLRQGRPDTQYF
- | TRBJ2-7 | TRBD2 | TRBV5-4 | TGTGCCAGCAGCTTAAGCGGGGGGCCACTCGACTGCGCCTACGAGCAGTACTTC | CASSLSGGPLDCAYEQYF
once | TRBJ2-5 | - | TRBV24-1 | TGTGCCACCAGTGATATATTCCCGGGACAATCCCAAGAGACCCAGTACTTC | CATSDIFPGQSQETQYF
once | TRBJ1-5 | TRBD1 | TRBV27 | TGTGCCAGCAGAATGACAGGGGTAAATCAGCCCCAGCATTTT | CASRMTGVNQPQHF
- | TRBJ2-1 | - | TRBV4-2 | TGTGCCAGCAGCCAAGACAGGTTCTCCTACAATGAGCAGTTCTTC | CASSQDRFSYNEQFF
once | TRBJ1-1 | - | TRBV27 | TGTGCCAGCAGTTTAGTGTTTCTGGGCACAAACACTGAAGCTTTCTTT | CASSLVFLGTNTEAFF
- | TRBJ1-2 | - | TRBV27 | TGTGCCAGCAGTTTATATGGCGGCAGGGAGGAAGGCTACACCTTC | CASSLYGGREEGYTF
few | TRBJ1-5 | TRBD1 | TRBV19 | TGTGCCAGTAGTATGGGACAGGGAGTTAGCAATCAGCCCCAGCATTTT | CASSMGQGVSNQPQHF
- | TRBJ1-1 | - | TRBV5-8 | TGTGCCAGCAGCTTGGGTCGGACTGAAGCTTTCTTT | CASSLGRTEAFF
- | TRBJ1-1 | TRBD1 | TRBV29-1 | TGCAGCGCCGGGGACAGGGAAGCTTTCTTT | CSAGDREAFF
- | TRBJ1-1 | TRBD1 | TRBV23-1 | TGCGCCAGCAACTCGGGAGTCGTTTCGGACAGGGTTGAAGCTTTCTTT | CASNSGVVSDRVEAFF
- | TRBJ2-7 | TRBD2 | TRBV6-5 | TGTGCCAGCAGCCAACCAAGCGGGGGGGTGTACGAGCAGTACTTC | CASSQPSGGVYEQYF
- | TRBJ1-1 | - | TRBV29-1 | TGCAGCGTTCTGCGAGGGAACACTGAAGCTTTCTTT | CSVLRGNTEAFF
once | TRBJ1-2 | - | TRBV30 | TGTGCCTGGAGAATGGGGCTTGGGGGCTACACCTTC | CAWRMGLGGYTF
- | TRBJ2-2 | - | TRBV27 | TGTGCCAGCAGTTTCTGGGCCAATACGAACACCGGGGAGCTGTTTTTT | CASSFWANTNTGELFF
- | TRBJ1-6 | - | TRBV5-4 | TGTGCCAGCAGCTTTGAACAGGGTTTTTCACCCCTCCACTTT | CASSFEQGFSPLHF
- | TRBJ1-5 | TRBD1 | TRBV27 | TGTGCCAGCAGTTTATGGGGACAGGTCGATCAGCCCCAGCATTTT | CASSLWGQVDQPQHF
- | TRBJ2-1 | - | TRBV5-1 | TGCGCCAGCAGCACCCAAGAAGCGGGCTCCTACAATGAGCAGTTCTTC | CASSTQEAGSYNEQFF
- | TRBJ1-6 | TRBD1 | TRBV7-8 | TGTGCCAGCAGAAAAACAGGGGGGTCCTATAATTCACCCCTCCACTTT | CASRKTGGSYNSPLHF
- | TRBJ1-2 | - | TRBV6-1 | TGTGCCAGCAGTGAAGCACAGGCCCCTTTCTATGGCTACACCTTC | CASSEAQAPFYGYTF